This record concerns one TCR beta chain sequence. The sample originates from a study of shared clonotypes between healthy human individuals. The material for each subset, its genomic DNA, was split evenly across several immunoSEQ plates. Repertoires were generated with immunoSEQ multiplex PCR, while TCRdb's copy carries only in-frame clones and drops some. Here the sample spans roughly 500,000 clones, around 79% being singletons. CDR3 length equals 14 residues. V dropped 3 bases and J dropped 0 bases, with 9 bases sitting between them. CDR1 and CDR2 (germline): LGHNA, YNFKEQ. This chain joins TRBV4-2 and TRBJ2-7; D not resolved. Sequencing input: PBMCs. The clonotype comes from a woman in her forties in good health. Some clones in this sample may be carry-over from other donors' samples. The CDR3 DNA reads TGTGCCAGCAGCCATACACGAATCTCCTACGAGCAGTACTTC. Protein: CASSHTRISYEQYF.